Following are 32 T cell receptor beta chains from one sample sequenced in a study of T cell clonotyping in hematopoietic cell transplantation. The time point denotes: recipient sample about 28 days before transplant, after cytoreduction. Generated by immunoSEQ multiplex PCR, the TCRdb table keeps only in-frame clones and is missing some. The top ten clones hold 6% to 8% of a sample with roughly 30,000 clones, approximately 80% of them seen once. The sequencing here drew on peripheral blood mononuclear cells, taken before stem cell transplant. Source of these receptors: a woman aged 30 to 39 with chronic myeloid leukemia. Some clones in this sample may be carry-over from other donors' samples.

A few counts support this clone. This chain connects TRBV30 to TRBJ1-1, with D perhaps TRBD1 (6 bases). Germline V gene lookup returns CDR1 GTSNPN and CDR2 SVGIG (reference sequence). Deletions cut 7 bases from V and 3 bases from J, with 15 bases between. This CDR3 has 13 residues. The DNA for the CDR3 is TGTGCCTTCTCAGGGGCGGGGGACACTGAAGCTTTCTTT. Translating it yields CAFSGAGDTEAFF.

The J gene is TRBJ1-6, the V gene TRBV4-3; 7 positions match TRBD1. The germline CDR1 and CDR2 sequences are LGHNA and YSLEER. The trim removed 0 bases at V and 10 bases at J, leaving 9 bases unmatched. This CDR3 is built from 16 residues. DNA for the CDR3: TGCGCCAGCAGCCAAGAATCGGACAGGAATGGATCACCCCTCCACTTT. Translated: CASSQESDRNGSPLHF.

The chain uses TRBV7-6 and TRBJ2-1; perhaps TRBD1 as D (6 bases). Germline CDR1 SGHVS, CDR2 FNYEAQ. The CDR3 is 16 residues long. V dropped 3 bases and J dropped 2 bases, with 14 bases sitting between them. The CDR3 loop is CASSLGEDRPYNEQFF. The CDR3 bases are TGTGCCAGCAGCTTGGGTGAGGACAGACCCTACAATGAGCAGTTCTTC.

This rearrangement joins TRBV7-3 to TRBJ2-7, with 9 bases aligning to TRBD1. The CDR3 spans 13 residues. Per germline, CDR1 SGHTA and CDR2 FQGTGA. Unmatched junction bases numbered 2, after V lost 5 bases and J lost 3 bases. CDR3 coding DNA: TGTGCCAGCAGCCAGGACAGGGGCTACGAGCAGTACTTC. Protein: CASSQDRGYEQYF.

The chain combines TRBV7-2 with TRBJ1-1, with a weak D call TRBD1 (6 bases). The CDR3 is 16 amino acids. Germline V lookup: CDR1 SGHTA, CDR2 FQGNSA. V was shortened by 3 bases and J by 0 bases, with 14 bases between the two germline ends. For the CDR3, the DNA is TGTGCCAGCAGCTTCCGGGTGGGGGGCCTGAACACTGAAGCTTTCTTT. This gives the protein CASSFRVGGLNTEAFF.

CDR3 coding DNA: TGCGCCAGCAGCTCGGGACTAGCGGGGGTCCTGGCGTACTTC. This sequence encodes CASSSGLAGVLAYF. V is TRBV5-1 and J is TRBJ2-7; 14 bases line up with TRBD2. CDR1 and CDR2 from the germline V gene are SGHRS and YFSETQ. Trimming took 3 bases from V and 12 from J; bases not matched to a gene: 8. This CDR3 has 14 amino acids.

The CDR3 region is CASTRGMVTGELFF. CDR3 DNA sequence: TGTGCCAGTACACGGGGTATGGTAACCGGGGAGCTGTTTTTT. The V gene is TRBV19, the J gene TRBJ2-2, with a weak D call TRBD2 (5 bases). The CDR3 is 14 amino acids. The V end was cut by 7 bases, the J end by 5 bases, with 14 bases between. Per germline, CDR1 LNHDA and CDR2 SQIVND (reference sequence).

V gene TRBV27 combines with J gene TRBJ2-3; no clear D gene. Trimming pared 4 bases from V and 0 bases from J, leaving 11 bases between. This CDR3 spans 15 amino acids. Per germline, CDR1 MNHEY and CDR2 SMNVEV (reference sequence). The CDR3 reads CASSSSGRSTDTQYF. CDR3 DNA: TGTGCCAGCAGTTCCTCCGGTAGGAGCACAGATACGCAGTATTTT.

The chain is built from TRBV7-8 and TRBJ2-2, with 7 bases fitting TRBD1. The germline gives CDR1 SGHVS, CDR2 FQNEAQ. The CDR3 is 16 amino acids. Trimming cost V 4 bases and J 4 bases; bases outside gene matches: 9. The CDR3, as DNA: TGTGCCAGCAGCTCTCTCGACAGGGCAATCACCGGGGAGCTGTTTTTT. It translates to CASSSLDRAITGELFF.

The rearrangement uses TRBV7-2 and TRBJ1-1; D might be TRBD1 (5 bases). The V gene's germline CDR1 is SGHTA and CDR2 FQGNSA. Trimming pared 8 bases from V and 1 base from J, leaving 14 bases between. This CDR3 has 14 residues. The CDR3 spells CASLRLGQNTEAFF. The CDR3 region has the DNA TGTGCCAGCTTGCGGCTCGGACAGAACACTGAAGCTTTCTTT.

The CDR3 region has the DNA TGCGCCAGCAGCCCTGGACAGGCGACTATGGGCTACACCTTC. Encoded protein: CASSPGQATMGYTF. J is TRBJ1-2 and V is TRBV4-1, with 7 bases lining up with TRBD1. This CDR3 is built from 14 residues. Germline V gene lookup returns CDR1 MGHRA and CDR2 YSYEKL. V trimming: 4 bases; J trimming: 8 bases; junction bases outside the gene matches: 10.

CDR3 DNA: TGTGCCAGCAGCTCAACGGGGCGGGGAACGTGGGAGACCCAGTACTTC. Its protein product is CASSSTGRGTWETQYF. The gene calls are TRBV7-9 and TRBJ2-5, with a weak D call TRBD2 (6 bases). Trimming stripped 4 bases from V and 5 bases from J, with 20 bases between. This CDR3 region has 16 residues. Germline loops: CDR1 SEHNR, CDR2 FQNEAQ (reference sequence).

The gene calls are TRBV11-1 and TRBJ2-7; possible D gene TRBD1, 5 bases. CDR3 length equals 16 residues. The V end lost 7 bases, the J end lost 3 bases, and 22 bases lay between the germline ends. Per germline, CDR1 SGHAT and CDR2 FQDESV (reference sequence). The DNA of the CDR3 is TGTGCCAGCATGGACCGAATAGGGCAGGGAATCTACGAGCAGTACTTC. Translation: CASMDRIGQGIYEQYF.

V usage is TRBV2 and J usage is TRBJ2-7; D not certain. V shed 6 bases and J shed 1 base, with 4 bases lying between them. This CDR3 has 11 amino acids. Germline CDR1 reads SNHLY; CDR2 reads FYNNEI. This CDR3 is CASRKSYEQYV. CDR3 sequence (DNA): TGTGCCAGCAGGAAATCCTACGAGCAGTACGTC.

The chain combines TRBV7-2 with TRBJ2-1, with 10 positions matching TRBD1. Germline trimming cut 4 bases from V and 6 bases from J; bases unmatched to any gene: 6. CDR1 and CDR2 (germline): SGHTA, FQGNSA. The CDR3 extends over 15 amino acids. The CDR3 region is CASSSRDRGRNEQFF. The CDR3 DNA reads TGTGCCAGCAGCTCCAGGGACAGGGGACGCAATGAGCAGTTCTTC. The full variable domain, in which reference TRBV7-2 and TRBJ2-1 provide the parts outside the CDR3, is GAGVSQSPSNKVTEKGKDVELRCDPISGHTALYWYRQSLGQGLEFLIYFQGNSAPDKSGLPSDRFSAERTGGSVSTLTIQRTQQEDSAVYLCASSSRDRGRNEQFFGPGTRLTVL.

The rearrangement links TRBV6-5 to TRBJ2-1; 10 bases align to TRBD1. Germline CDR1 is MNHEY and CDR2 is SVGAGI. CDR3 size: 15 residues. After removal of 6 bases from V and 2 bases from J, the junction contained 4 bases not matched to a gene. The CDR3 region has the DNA TGTGCCAGCAGCAGGGACAGGGGAACCTACAATGAGCAGTTCTTC. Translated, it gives CASSRDRGTYNEQFF.

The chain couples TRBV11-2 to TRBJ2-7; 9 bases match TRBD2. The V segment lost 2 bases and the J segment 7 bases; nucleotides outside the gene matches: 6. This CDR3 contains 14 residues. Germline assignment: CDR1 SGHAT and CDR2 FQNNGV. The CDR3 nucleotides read TGTGCCAGCAGCTTAATGGGCCTAGCGGGAGAGCAGTACTTC. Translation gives CASSLMGLAGEQYF. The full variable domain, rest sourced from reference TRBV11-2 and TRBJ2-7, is EAGVAQSPRYKIIEKRQSVAFWCNPISGHATLYWYQQILGQGPKLLIQFQNNGVVDDSQLPKDRFSAERLKGVDSTLKIQPAKLEDSAVYLCASSLMGLAGEQYFGPGTRLTVT.

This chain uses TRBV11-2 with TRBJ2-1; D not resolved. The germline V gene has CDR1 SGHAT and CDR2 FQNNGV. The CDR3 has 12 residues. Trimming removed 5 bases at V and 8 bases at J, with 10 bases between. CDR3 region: CASSNIGDEQFF. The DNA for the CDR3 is TGTGCCAGCAGCAACATCGGCGATGAGCAGTTCTTC.

The CDR3 here is CASSLTFQETQYF. Here the CDR3 DNA reads TGCGCCAGCAGCCTTACTTTCCAAGAGACCCAGTACTTC. This chain links TRBV5-1 with TRBJ2-5; D gene unclear. Germline V gene sequence: CDR1 SGHRS, CDR2 YFSETQ. V was clipped by 4 bases and J by 1 base, with 8 bases between them. This CDR3 spans 13 amino acids.

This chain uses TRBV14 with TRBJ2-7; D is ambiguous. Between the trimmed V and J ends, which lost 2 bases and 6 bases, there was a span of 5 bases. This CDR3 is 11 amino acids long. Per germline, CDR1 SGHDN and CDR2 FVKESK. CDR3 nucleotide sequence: TGTGCCAGCAGCCAAATGGGCGAGCAGTACTTC. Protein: CASSQMGEQYF.

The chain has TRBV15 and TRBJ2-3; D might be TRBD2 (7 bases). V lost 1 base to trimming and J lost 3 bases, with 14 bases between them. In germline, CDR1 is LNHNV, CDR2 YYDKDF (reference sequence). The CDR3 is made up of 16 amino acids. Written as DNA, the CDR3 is TGTGCCACCAGCAGAGCTCGGGGGAGGGGGACAGATACGCAGTATTTT. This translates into CATSRARGRGTDTQYF.

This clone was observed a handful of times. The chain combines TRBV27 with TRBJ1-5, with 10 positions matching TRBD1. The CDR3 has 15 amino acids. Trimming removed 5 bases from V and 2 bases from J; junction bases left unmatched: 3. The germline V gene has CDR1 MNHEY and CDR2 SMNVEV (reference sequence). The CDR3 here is CASSPGTGGNQPQHF. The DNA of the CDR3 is TGTGCCAGCAGTCCCGGGACAGGGGGCAATCAGCCCCAGCATTTT.

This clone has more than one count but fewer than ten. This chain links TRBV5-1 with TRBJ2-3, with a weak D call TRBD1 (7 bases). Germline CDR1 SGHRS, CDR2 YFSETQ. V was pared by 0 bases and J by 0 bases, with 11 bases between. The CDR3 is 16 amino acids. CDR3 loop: CASSLGTGLSTDTQYF. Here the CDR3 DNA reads TGCGCCAGCAGCTTGGGGACAGGACTAAGCACAGATACGCAGTATTTT.

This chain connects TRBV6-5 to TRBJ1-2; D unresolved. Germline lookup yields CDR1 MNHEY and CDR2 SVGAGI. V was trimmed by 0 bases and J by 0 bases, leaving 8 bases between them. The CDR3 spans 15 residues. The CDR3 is CASSYSTPSNYGYTF. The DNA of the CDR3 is TGTGCCAGCAGTTACTCGACACCGTCTAACTATGGCTACACCTTC.

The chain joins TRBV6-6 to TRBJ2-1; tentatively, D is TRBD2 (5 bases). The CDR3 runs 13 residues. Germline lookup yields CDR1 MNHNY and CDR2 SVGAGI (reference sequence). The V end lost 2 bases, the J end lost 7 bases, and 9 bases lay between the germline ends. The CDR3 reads CASSYAPGNEQFF. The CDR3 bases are TGTGCCAGCAGTTACGCTCCGGGAAATGAGCAGTTCTTC.

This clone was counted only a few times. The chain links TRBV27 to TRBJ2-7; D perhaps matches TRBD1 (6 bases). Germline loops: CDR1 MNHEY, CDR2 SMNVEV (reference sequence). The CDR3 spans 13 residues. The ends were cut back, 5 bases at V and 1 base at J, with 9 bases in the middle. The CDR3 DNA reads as TGTGCCAGCAGTCCGGACAGATCCTACGAGCAGTACTTC. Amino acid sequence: CASSPDRSYEQYF.

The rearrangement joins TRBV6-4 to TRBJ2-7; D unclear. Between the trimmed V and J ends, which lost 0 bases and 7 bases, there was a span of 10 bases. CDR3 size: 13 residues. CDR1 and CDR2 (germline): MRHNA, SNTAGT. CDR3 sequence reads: CASSDSSSGEQYF. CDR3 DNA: TGTGCCAGCAGTGACTCGAGCTCTGGGGAGCAGTACTTC.

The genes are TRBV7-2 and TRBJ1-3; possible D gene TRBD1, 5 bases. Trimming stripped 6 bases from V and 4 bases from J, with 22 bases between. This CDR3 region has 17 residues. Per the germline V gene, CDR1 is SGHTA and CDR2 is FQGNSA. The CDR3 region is CASSPVGTPGLGNTIYF. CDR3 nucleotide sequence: TGTGCCAGCAGTCCTGTTGGGACCCCGGGGCTGGGAAACACCATATATTTT.

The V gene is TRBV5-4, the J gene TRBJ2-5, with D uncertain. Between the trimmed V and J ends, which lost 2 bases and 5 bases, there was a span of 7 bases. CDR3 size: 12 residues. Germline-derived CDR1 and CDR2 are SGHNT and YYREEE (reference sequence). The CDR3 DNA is TGTGCCAGCAGCTTCGAAGGGGAGACCCAGTACTTC. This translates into CASSFEGETQYF. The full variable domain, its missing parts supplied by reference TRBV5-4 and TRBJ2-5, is ETGVTQSPTHLIKTRGQQVTLRCSSQSGHNTVSWYQQALGQGPQFIFQYYREEENGRGNFPPRFSGLQFPNYSSELNVNALELDDSALYLCASSFEGETQYFGPGTRLLVL.

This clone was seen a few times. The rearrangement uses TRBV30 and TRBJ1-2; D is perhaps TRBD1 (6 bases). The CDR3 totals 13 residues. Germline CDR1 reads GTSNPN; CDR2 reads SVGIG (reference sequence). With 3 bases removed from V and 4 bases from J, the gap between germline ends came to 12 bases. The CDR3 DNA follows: TGTGCCTGGAGCCGGACAGTTGCCTATGGCTACACCTTC. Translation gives CAWSRTVAYGYTF.

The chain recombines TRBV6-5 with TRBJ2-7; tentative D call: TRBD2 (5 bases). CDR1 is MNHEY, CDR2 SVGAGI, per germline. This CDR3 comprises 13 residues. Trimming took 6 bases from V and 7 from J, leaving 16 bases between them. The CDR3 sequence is CASRPRDRREQYV. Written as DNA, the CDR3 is TGTGCCAGCAGACCCCGGGATAGGCGGGAGCAGTACGTC.

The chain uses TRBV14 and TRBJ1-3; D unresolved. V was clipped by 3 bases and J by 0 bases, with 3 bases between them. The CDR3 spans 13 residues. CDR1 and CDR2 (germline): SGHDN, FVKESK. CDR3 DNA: TGTGCCAGCAGCCACAACTCTGGAAACACCATATATTTT. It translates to CASSHNSGNTIYF.